This T cell receptor (beta chain) was retrieved from a study of blood T cell repertoires in COVID-19. Repertoires were generated with immunoSEQ multiplex PCR, while TCRdb's copy carries only in-frame clones and drops some. Counted here are 150,000 to 200,000 clones, about 86% occurring once; the ten biggest clones make up roughly a fifth. V lost 8 bases, J lost 5 bases, and 15 bases lay in between. This CDR3 comprises 14 residues. The V gene's germline CDR1 is LGHNA and CDR2 YNFKEQ. Specimen: peripheral blood. This clonotype was obtained from a woman over 75 with acute or convalescent COVID-19. The V gene is TRBV4-2, the J gene TRBJ1-4, with a tentative D call TRBD1 (6 bases). Here the CDR3 DNA reads TGTGCCAGCGGGGAACAGGGATCCAATGAAAAACTGTTTTTT. As protein: CASGEQGSNEKLFF.